The 10 T cell receptor beta chains below come from one sample, sequenced in a study of OX40 agonist ivuxolimab in advanced cancers. Profiled with immunoSEQ multiplex PCR; TCRdb holds only in-frame clones, not every one. The table shows 69,000 or so clones, with approximately 82% occurring only once. Sequenced here: CD4+ or CD8+ T cells sorted from blood, sampled in a trial of the OX40 agonist ivuxolimab. The source of these receptors is an adult with an advanced solid tumor such as melanoma, head and neck, liver or kidney cancer.

The chain is built from TRBV9 and TRBJ2-7; TRBD1 matches 9 bases. CDR1 SGDLS and CDR2 YYNGEE come from the germline V gene. The CDR3 runs 17 residues. After removal of 3 bases from V and 5 bases from J, the junction contained 15 bases not matched to a gene. The chain's CDR3 is CASSESDPGQGSDEQYF. DNA of the CDR3: TGTGCCAGCAGCGAAAGCGATCCGGGACAGGGAAGCGACGAGCAGTACTTC. Looking up the rest from reference TRBV9 and TRBJ2-7 gives the full variable domain: DSGVTQTPKHLITATGQRVTLRCSPRSGDLSVYWYQQSLDQGLQFLIQYYNGEERAKGNILERFSAQQFPDLHSELNLSSLELGDSALYFCASSESDPGQGSDEQYFGPGTRLTVT.

This chain links TRBV27 with TRBJ2-1, with 9 bases that match TRBD2. With V trimmed by 2 bases and J by 4 bases, 12 bases remained unmatched. The germline CDR1 and CDR2 sequences are MNHEY and SMNVEV (reference sequence). The CDR3 totals 18 residues. In DNA form, the CDR3 reads TGTGCCAGCAGTTTAACTTTTGGGCGGGGGGGTTCTTACAATGAGCAGTTCTTC. It is translated as CASSLTFGRGGSYNEQFF.

The V call is TRBV11-2, the J call TRBJ2-7, with 7 bases fitting TRBD2. The germline CDR1 and CDR2 sequences are SGHAT and FQNNGV. The trim removed 6 bases at V and 4 bases at J, leaving 9 bases unmatched. CDR3 length: 14 amino acids. The CDR3 reads CASRSGALLYEQYF. The CDR3 DNA sequence: TGTGCCAGCAGGAGCGGGGCCCTCCTTTACGAGCAGTACTTC.

This chain uses TRBV6-5 with TRBJ2-5; TRBD1 matches at 11 bases. Trimming took 2 bases from V and 7 from J; bases not matched to a gene: 9. Per the germline V gene, CDR1 is MNHEY and CDR2 is SVGAGI. The CDR3 is 16 residues long. The CDR3 loop is CASSYTRGTGGGTQYF. For the CDR3, the DNA is TGTGCCAGCAGTTACACGCGAGGGACAGGGGGGGGGACCCAGTACTTC.

This clone is a singleton in its sample. The chain employs TRBV9 and TRBJ1-3; possibly TRBD1 for D (5 bases). CDR1 SGDLS and CDR2 YYNGEE come from the germline V gene. Trimming cost V 3 bases and J 3 bases, with 28 bases left between them. The CDR3 loop spans 20 amino acids. DNA of the CDR3: TGTGCCAGCAGCGCCGGCCCGGGAGACAGTGGAGGGGCGGTTGGAAACACCATATATTTT. This gives the protein CASSAGPGDSGGAVGNTIYF.

V gene TRBV6-1 combines with J gene TRBJ2-3; the D is unclear. The CDR3 is 16 amino acids. V gave up 2 bases and J gave up 1 base, with 13 bases separating them. Germline V gene sequence: CDR1 MNHNS, CDR2 SASEGT. The CDR3: CASSENSRVRTDTQYF. CDR3 nucleotides: TGTGCCAGCAGTGAAAATTCTAGGGTCCGCACAGATACGCAGTATTTT.

The chain has TRBV28 and TRBJ2-5, with D uncertain. The V and J ends lost 3 bases and 1 base respectively, with 9 bases between them. Germline V gene sequence: CDR1 MDHEN, CDR2 SYDVKM. The CDR3 loop spans 14 amino acids. This CDR3 reads CASSFGPTQETQYF. The CDR3 DNA sequence: TGTGCCAGCAGTTTTGGGCCCACCCAAGAGACCCAGTACTTC.

The chain uses TRBV2 and TRBJ1-3, with D hard to call. The CDR3 runs 13 residues. V was clipped by 5 bases and J by 3 bases, with 8 bases between them. The germline V gene has CDR1 SNHLY and CDR2 FYNNEI. CDR3 residues: CASSPRLGNTIYF. The CDR3 nucleotides read TGTGCCAGCAGTCCCAGACTTGGAAACACCATATATTTT.

The chain employs TRBV5-1 and TRBJ1-6; possibly TRBD1 for D (5 bases). Looked up from germline, CDR1 is SGHRS and CDR2 is YFSETQ. Trimming cost V 6 bases and J 5 bases, with 15 bases left between them. This CDR3 contains 15 residues. The CDR3 loop reads CASKARGLDNSPLHF. The CDR3 DNA is TGCGCCAGCAAGGCGAGGGGTCTTGATAATTCACCCCTCCACTTT.

The gene calls are TRBV6-1 and TRBJ2-6, with no clear D. The V gene's germline CDR1 is MNHNS and CDR2 SASEGT. The CDR3 loop spans 21 amino acids. Trimming shortened V by 2 bases and J by 2 bases, and 25 bases separated the two germline ends. In nucleotides, the CDR3 is TGTGCCAGCAGTGAAAGAGCTTGGTACTCCCTTCGCGCCGCTGGGGCCAACGTCCTGACTTTC. This codes for CASSERAWYSLRAAGANVLTF.